One sample yielded the 6 T cell receptor beta chains listed below, sequenced in a study of a mutant IDH1 vaccine in newly diagnosed glioma. This table comes from immunoSEQ multiplex PCR, and its TCRdb copy is limited to in-frame clones, with some not included. Counted here are some 47,000 clones, 80% to 85% occurring once; the ten biggest clones make up 4.7%. Time point: week 35, safety follow-up. Each dose of the vaccine consisted of 300 ug of mutant IDH1 20-mer peptide, with topical imiquimod. Antigen specificity for these receptors is unknown. Sequenced here: PBMCs, sampled from a glioma patient whose treatment included an IDH1 peptide vaccine. The receptors were sampled from a woman aged 40 to 50 with glioma. Some clones in this sample may be carry-over from other donors' samples.

This rearrangement joins TRBV29-1 to TRBJ1-1; unclear D gene. V was shortened by 0 bases and J by 1 base, with 6 bases between the two germline ends. The CDR3 has 13 amino acids. In germline, CDR1 is SQVTM, CDR2 ANQGSEA. CDR3 sequence reads: CSVEDHANTEAFF. The CDR3 nucleotides read TGCAGCGTTGAAGATCACGCGAACACTGAAGCTTTCTTT.

The J gene is TRBJ2-1, the V gene TRBV5-6; possible D gene TRBD2, 6 bases. The germline CDR1 and CDR2 sequences are SGHDT and YYEEEE. CDR3 length: 11 residues. V lost 2 bases to trimming and J lost 9 bases, with 6 bases between them. The CDR3 loop reads CASSFGGEQFF. CDR3 nucleotide sequence: TGTGCCAGCAGCTTCGGGGGTGAGCAGTTCTTC.

The V and J genes are TRBV28 and TRBJ1-3; TRBD1 matches at 8 bases. The V gene's germline CDR1 is MDHEN and CDR2 SYDVKM. V dropped 5 bases and J dropped 0; count of bases not matched to a gene: 6. This CDR3 contains 16 residues. CDR3 loop: CASSLRGLLSGNTIYF. CDR3 in DNA: TGTGCCAGCAGTCTCAGGGGGCTCCTCTCTGGAAACACCATATATTTT.

Of note for this clone: It is unclear where the CDR3 begins or ends on the DNA, so no DNA is shown, and the CDR3 is as TCRdb lists it. The V call is TRBV21-1, the J call TRBJ1-5; no DNA check was done on the table's D call, TRBD1. TRBV21-1 is a documented pseudogene. The CDR3 is made up of 17 amino acids, end residues included. The CDR3 region is CASSKEVGQGARQPQHF.

The chain joins TRBV4-3 to TRBJ1-2, with 7 bases matching TRBD1. CDR3 length equals 18 residues. The germline CDR1 and CDR2 sequences are LGHNA and YSLEER. J was trimmed by 2 bases and V by 2 bases; bases with no gene match: 14. CDR3 nucleotides: TGCGCCAGCAGCCAAACGACCGGACGGAAGGACAGGAACTATGGCTACACCTTC. Translation gives CASSQTTGRKDRNYGYTF.

The chain is built from TRBV2 and TRBJ2-6, with D perhaps matching TRBD1 (7 bases). The V end lost 2 bases, the J end lost 3 bases, and 11 bases lay between the germline ends. CDR3 size: 16 residues. Per germline, CDR1 SNHLY and CDR2 FYNNEI. The CDR3 nucleotides read TGTGCCAGCAGTGAACAGGGGGGAGGTGGGGCCAACGTCCTGACTTTC. Its protein is CASSEQGGGGANVLTF.